The clone carrying this T cell receptor beta chain appeared a few times. The data stem from a study of cytomegalovirus exposure and HLA in healthy donors. PCR involved 60 Vbeta and 13 Jbeta primers. Profiled with immunoSEQ multiplex PCR; TCRdb holds only in-frame clones, not every one. The repertoire holds roughly 200,000 clones, with about 12% as singletons. Trimming cost V 5 bases and J 1 base, with 8 bases left between them. CDR3 length: 13 residues. Germline assignment: CDR1 MNHEY and CDR2 SMNVEV (reference sequence). Sequenced sample: PBMCs. The V call is TRBV27, the J call TRBJ1-1; D might be TRBD1 (5 bases). This TCR was recovered from a man aged 50-59 years in good health and CMV-seropositive. The CDR3 coding sequence is TGTGCCAGCAGTACAGGACAGAACACTGAAGCTTTCTTT. It encodes CASSTGQNTEAFF.